The TCR beta chain under discussion was sequenced for a study of blood T cell repertoires in COVID-19. Produced via immunoSEQ multiplex PCR; TCRdb's table is partial and in-frame only. The table lists about 80,000 clones, around 82% of them singletons. V shed 5 bases and J shed 4 bases, with 5 bases lying between them. In germline, CDR1 is MNHEY, CDR2 SMNVEV (reference sequence). This CDR3 is built from 12 residues. The receptor's source is a human donor in a cohort sampled during active COVID-19. The chain couples TRBV27 to TRBJ1-4; D gene uncertain. Sequencing was performed on peripheral blood. CDR3 nucleotide sequence: TGTGCCAGCAGTCCAAATAATGAAAAACTGTTTTTT. As protein: CASSPNNEKLFF. The whole variable domain, remainder taken from reference TRBV27 and TRBJ1-4, is EAQVTQNPRYLITVTGKKLTVTCSQNMNHEYMSWYRQDPGLGLRQIYYSMNVEVTDKGDVPEGYKVSRKEKRNFPLILESPSPNQTSLYFCASSPNNEKLFFGSGTQLSVL.